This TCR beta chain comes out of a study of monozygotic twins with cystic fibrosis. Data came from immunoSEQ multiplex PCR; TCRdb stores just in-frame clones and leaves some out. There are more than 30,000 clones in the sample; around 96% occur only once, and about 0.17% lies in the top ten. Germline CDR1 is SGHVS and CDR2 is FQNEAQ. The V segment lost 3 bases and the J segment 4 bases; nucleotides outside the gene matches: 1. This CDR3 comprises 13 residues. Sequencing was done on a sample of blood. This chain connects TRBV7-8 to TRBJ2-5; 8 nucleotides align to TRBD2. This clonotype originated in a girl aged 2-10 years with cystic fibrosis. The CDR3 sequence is CASSLGLGETQYF. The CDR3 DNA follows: TGTGCCAGCAGCTTGGGACTAGGAGAGACCCAGTACTTC.